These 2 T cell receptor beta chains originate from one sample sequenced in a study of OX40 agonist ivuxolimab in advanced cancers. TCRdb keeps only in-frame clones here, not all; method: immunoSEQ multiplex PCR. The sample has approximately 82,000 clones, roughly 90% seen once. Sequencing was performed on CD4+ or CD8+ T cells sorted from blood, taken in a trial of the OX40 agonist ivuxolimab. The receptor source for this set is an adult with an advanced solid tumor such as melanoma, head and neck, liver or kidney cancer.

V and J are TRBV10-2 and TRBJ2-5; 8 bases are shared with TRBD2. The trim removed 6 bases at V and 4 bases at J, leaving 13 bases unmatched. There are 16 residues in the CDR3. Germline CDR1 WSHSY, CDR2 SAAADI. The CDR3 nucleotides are TGCGCCAGCAGCCTCCAAGCGGGGGCCCTGGGAGAGACCCAGTACTTC. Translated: CASSLQAGALGETQYF.

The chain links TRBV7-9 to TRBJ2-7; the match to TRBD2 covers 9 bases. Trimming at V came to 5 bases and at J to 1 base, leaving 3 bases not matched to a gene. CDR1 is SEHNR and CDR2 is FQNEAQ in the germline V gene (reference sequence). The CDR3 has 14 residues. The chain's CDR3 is CASSQTSGSYEQYF. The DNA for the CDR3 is TGTGCCAGCAGCCAGACTAGCGGTTCCTACGAGCAGTACTTC.